The rows below give T cell receptor beta chains drawn from one sample of a study of blood T cells in healthy people across ages. One entry per CDR3 protein results from TCRdb running MiXCR on the 5' RACE reads. The sample consists of about 1,500,000 distinct CDR3 sequences, 28% of them appearing once. Sequences were obtained from blood. The source of these receptors is a woman under 40 in good health. Both conserved end residues are part of each CDR3. D genes are given only for firm matches. Size values are once, few and many counts, or a class for expanded clones, and some rows have none.

D gene	clone size	V gene	CDR3 length	J gene	CDR3 DNA	CDR3 protein
.	.	TRBV7-9	13	TRBJ2-1	TGTGCCAGCAGCACAGGGCGGGGGACCGAGCAGTTCTTC	CASSTGRGTEQFF
.	.	TRBV4-2	15	TRBJ2-3	TGTGCCAGCACCTCAGAGCCGGGGTTCACAGATACGCAGTATTTT	CASTSEPGFTDTQYF
.	.	TRBV20-1	15	TRBJ2-7	TGCAGTGCTCGGAACCCAATAACAGGGACTGACGAGCAGTACTTC	CSARNPITGTDEQYF
TRBD2	.	TRBV29-1	14	TRBJ2-3	TGCAGCGATCGACTAGCGGGAGTTGGAGATACGCAGTATTTT	CSDRLAGVGDTQYF
TRBD2	many	TRBV4-1	16	TRBJ2-1	TGCGCCAGCAGTGCGGGGCGGGAGAGCTCCTACAATGAGCAGTTCTTC	CASSAGRESSYNEQFF
.	few	TRBV12-5	17	TRBJ2-3	TGTGCTAGTGGTTTGGTATATGAGGCGGGTAGCACAGATACGCAGTATTTT	CASGLVYEAGSTDTQYF
TRBD2	many	TRBV4-3	17	TRBJ2-5	TGCGCCAGCAGCCAACGAAAACCGGGACTAGGGGTAGAGACCCAGTACTTC	CASSQRKPGLGVETQYF
TRBD2	few	TRBV7-3	17	TRBJ2-3	TGTGCCAGCAGCTTTGGGTCTAGCGGGACTAGCACAGATACGCAGTATTTT	CASSFGSSGTSTDTQYF
.	many	TRBV18	14	TRBJ2-1	TGCGCCAGCAGCCGGGAGAGCTCCTACAATGAGCAGTTCTTC	CASSRESSYNEQFF
TRBD2	.	TRBV7-2	17	TRBJ2-7	TGTGCCAGCAGCTCCCGGGGGGCTAGCGGGGGAGCCTACGAGCAGTACTTC	CASSSRGASGGAYEQYF
TRBD1	.	TRBV20-1	14	TRBJ2-7	TGCAGTGCTAGAATGCTCGGGACAGATTACGAGCAGTACTTC	CSARMLGTDYEQYF
TRBD2	few	TRBV6-1	17	TRBJ2-3	TGTGCCAGCAGTCCCGCCGGGACTAGCGGATTCACAGATACGCAGTATTTT	CASSPAGTSGFTDTQYF
TRBD1	.	TRBV5-1	16	TRBJ2-5	TGCGCCAGCAGCTTGGCCGGGACAGGGGGTTTCGAGACCCAGTACTTC	CASSLAGTGGFETQYF
.	.	TRBV6-5	12	TRBJ2-3	TGTGCCAGCAGTTACCGGGGGTGGTCAGAGTATTTT	CASSYRGWSEYF
TRBD1	.	TRBV9	14	TRBJ1-2	TGTGCCAGCAGTCCCGCCGGACAGGGGGGCGGCTACACCTTC	CASSPAGQGGGYTF
.	many	TRBV7-2	14	TRBJ2-1	TGTGCCAGCAGCTTAGTTCTCTTGGGGGGCAGCCTGTTCTTC	CASSLVLLGGSLFF
.	.	TRBV6-5	13	TRBJ2-7	TGTGCCAGCAGCTTCGGGAGTCCCCGCGAGCAGTACTTC	CASSFGSPREQYF
TRBD2	.	TRBV7-2	15	TRBJ2-7	TGTGCCAGCAGCCGACAGACTAGCGGGACCTACGAGCAGTACTTC	CASSRQTSGTYEQYF
TRBD2	few	TRBV10-3	15	TRBJ2-1	TGTGCCATCAGTCAGACTAGCGGGAGGGGGAATGAGCAGTTCTTC	CAISQTSGRGNEQFF
TRBD1	.	TRBV20-1	15	TRBJ1-5	TGCAGTGCTAGAGGGGCAGGGGGCGTCGAAGAGACCCAGCATTTT	CSARGAGGVEETQHF
TRBD2	.	TRBV18	14	TRBJ2-3	TGTGCCAGCTCACCACGGCGGGGGGAAGATACGCAGTATTTT	CASSPRRGEDTQYF
.	.	TRBV20-1	14	TRBJ1-4	TGCAGCGCCGGCCCTTCGGGGGAGGGCGAAAAACTGTTTTTT	CSAGPSGEGEKLFF
.	many	TRBV2	14	TRBJ1-5	TGTGCCAGCAGCGGGGGTCGGGGCAATCAGCCCCAGCATTTT	CASSGGRGNQPQHF
.	.	TRBV29-1	11	TRBJ1-1	TGCAGCGTTGTCTCGGTCGCTGAAGCTTTCTTT	CSVVSVAEAFF
.	few	TRBV4-3	17	TRBJ1-4	TGCGCCAGCAGCCAAGATTGGGGCAGACCCGACTTTGAAAAACTGTTTTTT	CASSQDWGRPDFEKLFF
.	few	TRBV12-5	14	TRBJ1-2	TGTGCTAGTGGTTTGCCTCCCGGCCGACGGGGCTACACCTTC	CASGLPPGRRGYTF
.	.	TRBV10-3	13	TRBJ1-6	TGTGCCATCAAGACAGAGATAAATTCACCCCTCCACTTT	CAIKTEINSPLHF
TRBD1	.	TRBV20-1	15	TRBJ1-4	TGCAGTGCTAGCCGGGACGCAGGGGGTGGTGAAAAACTGTTTTTT	CSASRDAGGGEKLFF
TRBD1	few	TRBV11-2	17	TRBJ1-5	TGTGCCAGCAGCCCCGGGACAGGCGCCATCAGCAATCAGCCCCAGCATTTT	CASSPGTGAISNQPQHF
TRBD2	few	TRBV4-1	16	TRBJ2-7	TGCGCCAGCAGCCAAGAGCTAGCGGGGGGGCGGTACGAGCAGTACTTC	CASSQELAGGRYEQYF
.	many	TRBV20-1	13	TRBJ2-7	TGCAGTGCCCCGCACCGGGGCTCCTACGAGCAGTACTTC	CSAPHRGSYEQYF
TRBD1	.	TRBV6-5	15	TRBJ2-1	TGTGCCAGCAGTCGTAACGACAGGGCCCGCAATGAGCAGTTCTTC	CASSRNDRARNEQFF
.	.	TRBV7-2	17	TRBJ1-3	TGTGCCAGCAGCTTTTTTTATCGGATTTCGGATGGAAACACCATATATTTT	CASSFFYRISDGNTIYF
.	.	TRBV7-7	15	TRBJ2-1	TGTGCCAGCAGCTTAGCGCTCGGGGGAGCGTACGAGCAGTTCTTC	CASSLALGGAYEQFF
TRBD1	many	TRBV7-6	16	TRBJ2-5	TGTGCCAGCAGCTTAGCGCTAGGACAGGGGGTTGAGACCCAGTACTTC	CASSLALGQGVETQYF
TRBD2	.	TRBV20-1	15	TRBJ2-1	TGCAGTGCTCCAGCACTGGCGGGGGGCCCTGGTGAGCAGTTCTTC	CSAPALAGGPGEQFF
.	.	TRBV2	11	TRBJ2-5	TGTACCAGCAGTGCCCAAGAGACCCAGTACTTC	CTSSAQETQYF
TRBD2	.	TRBV27	20	TRBJ2-5	TGTGCCAGCAGTTCTGAACTCCCGGGACTAGCGGGAGTGAACGGAGAGACCCAGTACTTC	CASSSELPGLAGVNGETQYF
TRBD1	many	TRBV20-1	15	TRBJ2-5	TGCAGTGCCAATTTGAGACAGGGCCTTCAAGAGACCCAGTACTTC	CSANLRQGLQETQYF
TRBD1	few	TRBV20-1	15	TRBJ2-7	TGCAGTGCTAGAGACCCCGGGACAGACCCCTACGAGCAGTACTTC	CSARDPGTDPYEQYF
.	few	TRBV7-9	13	TRBJ2-7	TGTGCCAGCAGCCGAGACCCGGGCAACGAGCAGTACTTC	CASSRDPGNEQYF
TRBD2	few	TRBV7-2	18	TRBJ2-5	TGTGCCAGCAGACGTAGCGGAGGACTGAGAACTAGCGCCAATGAGCAGTACTTC	CASRRSGGLRTSANEQYF
.	few	TRBV20-1	15	TRBJ2-1	TGCAGTGCTTTATCCAAGGGTAGGTCCTACAATGAGCAGTTCTTC	CSALSKGRSYNEQFF
.	.	TRBV6-5	13	TRBJ1-2	TGTGCCAGCAGTTACACAAGTTCAGGCGGCTACACCTTC	CASSYTSSGGYTF
TRBD2	.	TRBV7-8	18	TRBJ2-3	TGTGCCAGCAGCTCCCCGGGACTAGCGGGGGGGTACACAGATACGCAGTATTTT	CASSSPGLAGGYTDTQYF
TRBD1	.	TRBV20-1	15	TRBJ2-1	TGCAGTGCTAGAGGAGGACAGGGGAGCGTCAATGAGCAGTTCTTC	CSARGGQGSVNEQFF
.	few	TRBV5-1	13	TRBJ2-7	TGCGCCAGCAGCTTTCAGGGGAGCCGCGAGCAGTACTTC	CASSFQGSREQYF
.	.	TRBV30	13	TRBJ2-1	TGTGCCGGGGGACAAGTTTCCTACAATGAGCAGTTCTTC	CAGGQVSYNEQFF